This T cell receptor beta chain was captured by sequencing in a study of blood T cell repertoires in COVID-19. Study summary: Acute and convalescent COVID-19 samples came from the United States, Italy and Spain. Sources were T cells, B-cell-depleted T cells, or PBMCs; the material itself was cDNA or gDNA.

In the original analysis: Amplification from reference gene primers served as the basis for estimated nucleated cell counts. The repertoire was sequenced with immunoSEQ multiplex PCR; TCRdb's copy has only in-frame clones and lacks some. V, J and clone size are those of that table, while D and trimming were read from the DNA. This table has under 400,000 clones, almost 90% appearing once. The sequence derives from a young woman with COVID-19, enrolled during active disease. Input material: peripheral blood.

CDR3 in DNA: TGTGCCAGCAGCGTCCAAACGGGAACTTACGAGCAGTACTTC. As protein: CASSVQTGTYEQYF. The chain combines TRBV13 with TRBJ2-7; TRBD2 is a possible D gene (5 bases). The CDR3 extends over 14 amino acids. Germline lookup yields CDR1 PRHDT and CDR2 FYEKMQ (reference sequence). With 5 bases removed from V and 4 bases from J, the gap between germline ends came to 15 bases.